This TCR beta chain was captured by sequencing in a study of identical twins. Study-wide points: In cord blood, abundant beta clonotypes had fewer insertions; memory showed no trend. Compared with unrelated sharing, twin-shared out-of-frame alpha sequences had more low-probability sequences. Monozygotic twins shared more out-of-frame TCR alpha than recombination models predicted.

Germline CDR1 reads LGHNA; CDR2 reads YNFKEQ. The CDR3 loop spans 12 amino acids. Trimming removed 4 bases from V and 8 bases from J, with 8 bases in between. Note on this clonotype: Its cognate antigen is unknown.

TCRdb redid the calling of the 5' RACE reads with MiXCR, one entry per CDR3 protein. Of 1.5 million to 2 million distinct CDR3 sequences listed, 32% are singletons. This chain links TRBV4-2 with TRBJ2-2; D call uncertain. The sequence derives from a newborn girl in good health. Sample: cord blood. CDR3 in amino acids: CASSPLEGELFF. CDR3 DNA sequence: TGTGCCAGCAGCCCTCTCGAGGGGGAGCTGTTTTTT.